Presented here are 10 T cell receptor beta chains from one specimen sequenced in a study of blood T cell repertoires in COVID-19. Sequenced by immunoSEQ multiplex PCR; TCRdb stores in-frame clones only, minus some. The data contain a few hundred thousand clones, 83% of them singletons. Sequencing was done on a sample of PBMCs or T cells enriched from blood (not recorded which). These TCRs come from a woman in her 50s who had recovered from COVID-19.

This chain joins TRBV6-5 and TRBJ1-2, with 8 bases aligning to TRBD1. Germline V gene lookup returns CDR1 MNHEY and CDR2 SVGAGI. The length of the CDR3 is 14 residues. The V and J ends lost 2 bases and 7 bases, in that order; junction bases with no gene match: 6. CDR3 loop: CASSYKQGEGGYTF. CDR3 nucleotide sequence: TGTGCCAGCAGTTACAAACAGGGGGAGGGTGGCTACACCTTC.

The rearrangement uses TRBV10-3 and TRBJ2-7; TRBD1 aligns across 11 bases. The V gene's germline CDR1 is ENHRY and CDR2 SYGVKD. The J segment lost 2 bases and the V segment lost 5 bases, leaving 2 bases of the junction unmatched. The length of the CDR3 is 14 residues. The CDR3 spells CAISRDRGAYEQYF. DNA of the CDR3: TGTGCCATCAGTCGGGACAGGGGGGCCTACGAGCAGTACTTC.

This clone was counted many times. The rearrangement joins TRBV4-1 to TRBJ2-1, with 12 nucleotides matching TRBD1. V shed 6 bases, J shed 9 bases, and the junction held 6 bases outside the gene matches. In germline, CDR1 is MGHRA, CDR2 YSYEKL. The CDR3 has 14 residues. CDR3 nucleotide sequence: TGCGCCAGCAGAACCGGGACAGGGGGCTTTGAGCAGTTCTTC. The encoded protein is CASRTGTGGFEQFF.

V is TRBV10-3 and J is TRBJ1-6; D unresolved. The CDR3 spans 14 residues. From germline, CDR1 is ENHRY and CDR2 SYGVKD. Trimming cost V 0 bases and J 12 bases, with 12 bases left between them. CDR3: CAISESKERGPLHF. CDR3 bases: TGTGCCATCAGTGAGTCGAAGGAACGGGGACCCCTCCACTTT.

The chain joins TRBV6-2 or TRBV6-3 to TRBJ2-6; 9 bases are a match to TRBD1. Germline V gene data show CDR1 as MNHEY and CDR2 as SVGEGT. CDR3 length: 19 amino acids. With 6 bases clipped from V and 2 bases from J, the junction kept 14 bases outside the gene matches. CDR3 nucleotide sequence: TGTGCCAGCAGCAACACCCCCGGGACAGGGTTTGCTGGGGCCAACGTCCTGACTTTC. Its protein product is CASSNTPGTGFAGANVLTF.

The V gene is TRBV30, the J gene TRBJ1-3; 7 positions match TRBD1. This CDR3 has 14 amino acids. The J segment lost 0 bases and the V segment lost 2 bases, leaving 1 base of the junction unmatched. Germline V gives CDR1 GTSNPN, CDR2 SVGIG (reference sequence). CDR3 region: CAWSKGASGNTIYF. The DNA of the CDR3 is TGTGCCTGGAGTAAGGGGGCCTCTGGAAACACCATATATTTT. Drawing the rest from reference TRBV30 and TRBJ1-3, the complete variable domain is SQTIHQWPATLVQPVGSPLSLECTVEGTSNPNLYWYRQAAGRGLQLLFYSVGIGQISSEVPQNLSASRPQDRQFILSSKKLLLSDSGFYLCAWSKGASGNTIYFGEGSWLTVV.

The V call is TRBV15, the J call TRBJ1-5; tentative D call: TRBD1 (5 bases). The germline V gene has CDR1 LNHNV and CDR2 YYDKDF (reference sequence). V was clipped by 0 bases and J by 1 base, with 16 bases between them. The CDR3 consists of 18 residues. In DNA form, the CDR3 reads TGTGCCACCAGCAGAGACGGCGGCAGGGTGAAGAGCAATCAGCCCCAGCATTTT. This encodes CATSRDGGRVKSNQPQHF. Full variable domain (rest looked up from reference TRBV15 and TRBJ1-5): DAMVIQNPRYQVTQFGKPVTLSCSQTLNHNVMYWYQQKSSQAPKLLFHYYDKDFNNEADTPDNFQSRRPNTSFCFLDIRSPGLGDTAMYLCATSRDGGRVKSNQPQHFGDGTRLSIL.

The rearrangement uses TRBV30 and TRBJ1-2, with TRBD1 matching over 7 bases. Germline lookup yields CDR1 GTSNPN and CDR2 SVGIG (reference sequence). The CDR3 extends over 14 amino acids. The J segment lost 6 bases and the V segment lost 0 bases, leaving 7 bases of the junction unmatched. The CDR3 spells CAWSVRQGDHGYTF. The CDR3 coding sequence is TGTGCCTGGAGTGTAAGGCAGGGGGACCATGGCTACACCTTC.

The sample holds a few counts of this clone. The chain recombines TRBV29-1 with TRBJ1-1; the D gene is possibly TRBD1 (5 bases). The germline V gene has CDR1 SQVTM and CDR2 ANQGSEA. The V end lost 4 bases, the J end lost 5 bases, and 14 bases lay between the germline ends. The CDR3 runs to 13 residues. The CDR3 region is CSVVQGRLTEAFF. CDR3 bases: TGCAGCGTTGTCCAGGGAAGATTAACTGAAGCTTTCTTT.

The chain employs TRBV20-1 and TRBJ2-3; the match to TRBD2 covers 10 bases. J lost 10 bases, V lost 3 bases, and 7 bases had no gene match. Looked up from germline, CDR1 is DFQATT and CDR2 is SNEGSKA (reference sequence). The CDR3 is 13 amino acids. The CDR3 nucleotides are TGCAGTGCTAGTCAACTAGCGGGAAACTCGCAGTATTTT. It translates to CSASQLAGNSQYF.